This TCR beta chain was retrieved from a study of T cells in Graves' hyperthyroidism and ophthalmopathy. RNA transcripts served as the template for amplifying TCR beta CDR3 regions. The HTBI primer set served for first-round RT-PCR of the TCR CDR3. TCRdb reprocessed the multiplex PCR reads with MiXCR, giving one entry per CDR3 protein. The sample has about 290,000 distinct CDR3 sequences; about 17% are singletons. Broader study findings: Blood also carried most thyroid clonotypes expanded above 0.001.

As regards this clonotype: The antigen is undetermined. A much larger clonotype is one base distant, so this may be a read error.

The junction had 18 bases not matched to a gene; V was cut back by 6 bases and J by 7 bases. Germline values: CDR1 MRHNA, CDR2 SNTAGT. The CDR3 spans 18 residues. The V gene is TRBV6-4, the J gene TRBJ2-5, with TRBD2 matching 12 bases. The sequenced sample was blood. The TCR comes from a woman in her fifties or sixties with Graves' ophthalmopathy. The CDR3 protein is CASSQELAGGPRLGTQYF. As DNA, the CDR3 is TGTGCCAGCAGCCAGGAACTAGCGGGGGGTCCAAGATTAGGGACCCAGTACTTC.